The clone carrying this TCR beta chain was seen once. Its antigen is not known. This record comes from a study of T cells in placental villitis. The CDR3 runs to 14 residues. Per the germline V gene, CDR1 is MGHRA and CDR2 is YSYEKL. Trimming took 1 base from V and 3 from J, leaving 9 bases between them. Sequencing used immunoSEQ v4. Method: immunoSEQ multiplex PCR; TCRdb's copy keeps in-frame clones and lacks some. The sample records fewer than 1,500 clones, 80% to 90% being singletons. Study findings and constraints: CMV cases had CMV-specific clone frequency about 0.01 versus 0.001 in villitis of unknown etiology. Placentae with villitis of unknown etiology showed clonal expansion, median clonality about 0.06 versus control approximately 0.0054. Helper, regulatory and cytotoxic T cells, and maternal versus fetal cells, were indistinguishable; gamma-delta receptors were excluded.

The sample was placental tissue containing maternal and fetal cells. The receptor comes from a human patient with villitis of unknown etiology; the placental T cells may come from both mother and fetus. The chain couples TRBV4-1 to TRBJ1-1; a possible D gene is TRBD1 (5 bases). In nucleotides, the CDR3 is TGCGCCAGCAGCCAAGTGATAGGGGACACTGAAGCTTTCTTT. It codes for CASSQVIGDTEAFF.